What follows are 5 T cell receptor beta chains derived from one specimen sequenced in a study of blood T cell repertoires in COVID-19. Profiled with immunoSEQ multiplex PCR; TCRdb holds only in-frame clones, not every one. The sample has 200,000 to 250,000 clones, approximately 83% seen once. Sequencing input: PBMCs or T cells enriched from blood (not recorded which). All receptors come from a woman between 55 and 75 years old who had recovered from COVID-19.

The chain recombines TRBV27 with TRBJ1-5, with 11 bases fitting TRBD1. This CDR3 is built from 16 residues. V gave up 4 bases and J gave up 6 bases; unmatched junction bases: 8. The V gene's germline CDR1 is MNHEY and CDR2 SMNVEV (reference sequence). The CDR3 is CASSSAGTGGTQPQHF. The CDR3 DNA follows: TGTGCCAGCAGTTCGGCCGGGACAGGGGGAACTCAGCCCCAGCATTTT.

The count of this clone is one. One end of the junction does not line up with germline, which may come from a read error. The J gene is TRBJ2-3, the V gene TRBV11-1, with D maybe TRBD2 (6 bases). The CDR3 totals 12 residues. The germline V gene has CDR1 SGHAT and CDR2 FQDESV (reference sequence). CDR3 sequence (DNA): TGTGCCAGCAGGCGTTCAGCGGGTCCCGTGCTCTTT. Its translation is CASRRSAGPVLF.

The chain has TRBV5-5 and TRBJ1-5; 8 bases match TRBD1. This CDR3 is 15 amino acids long. From germline, CDR1 is SGHKS and CDR2 YYEKEE (reference sequence). With 4 bases clipped from V and 1 base from J, the junction kept 4 bases outside the gene matches. CDR3 amino acids: CASSPGQGSNQPQHF. Written as DNA, the CDR3 is TGTGCCAGCAGCCCAGGACAGGGCAGCAATCAGCCCCAGCATTTT.

The CDR3 bases are TGTGCCAGCAGCCAAAGGGGGGTGGGACTAGCGGGAGGGAATGAGCAGTTCTTC. Its protein product is CASSQRGVGLAGGNEQFF. This chain uses TRBV3-1 (or the pseudogene TRBV3-2) with TRBJ2-1; 16 positions agree with TRBD2. The trim removed 2 bases at V and 7 bases at J, leaving 8 bases unmatched. Germline values: CDR1 LGHDT, CDR2 YNNKEL (reference sequence). CDR3 length: 18 amino acids.

V gene TRBV6-4 combines with J gene TRBJ2-1, with D perhaps TRBD1 (5 bases). Deletions cut 0 bases from V and 2 bases from J, with 11 bases between. The CDR3 runs to 16 residues. Germline V CDR1 and CDR2: MRHNA, SNTAGT. The CDR3 loop is CASSDSEGATYNEQFF. CDR3 in DNA: TGTGCCAGCAGTGACTCGGAAGGGGCTACCTACAATGAGCAGTTCTTC.